Sequencing of this TCR beta chain was carried out in a study of control samples from healthy donors and cancer patients. Profiled with immunoSEQ multiplex PCR; TCRdb holds only in-frame clones, not every one. The table has roughly 150,000 clones, about 93% seen once. Sequencing was performed on blood. This TCR derives from a man between 45 and 60 years old in good health.

The CDR3, as DNA: TGTGCCAGCAGCCCGGACAGGAGCACAGATACGCAGTATTTT. Translated, it gives CASSPDRSTDTQYF. The rearrangement joins TRBV5-4 to TRBJ2-3; 7 bases fit TRBD1. CDR3 length equals 14 residues. Trimming took 4 bases from V and 0 from J; bases not matched to a gene: 2. CDR1 is SGHNT and CDR2 is YYREEE in the germline V gene (reference sequence).